This T cell receptor (beta chain) was retrieved from a study of blood T cell repertoires in COVID-19 (dated by TCRdb to the early 2020s). Looking at the study overall: Samples covering the acute and convalescent phases of COVID-19 were provided by collaborators in the United States, Italy and Spain. The samples were drawn from two sources: the first 160 participants of the ongoing ImmuneRACE study, and 1,200 or so subjects contributed by 6 global collaborators. HLA class I and class II types, where available, came from metadata supplied by the sample provider rather than from assay-based typing. Nearly every sample came with metadata listing a de-identified subject ID, COVID-19 status, age in years and sex. The repertoires were released in a freely available public database meant as a resource for research on the immune response to SARS-CoV-2. The material from the prospective study consisted of cDNA or gDNA derived from T cells, B-cell-depleted T cells, or PBMCs. Subjects who had been exposed to COVID-19, were actively infected with it, or had recovered from it provided the deeply sampled blood TCRbeta repertoires that made up the dataset.

CDR1 and CDR2, per the germline V gene (reference sequence), are MNHEY and SMNVEV. The CDR3 has 15 amino acids, counting the end cysteine and phenylalanine. Only CDR3 DNA is held: 45 bases, read in frame from base 1. Relative to germline, V is missing 0 bases and J is missing 8 bases, with 7 bases of the junction outside any gene match. Participants in the prospective study were aged about 18 to 90 years, lived in 20 to 30 United States geographic areas, and enrolled through a virtual design. In the prospective study, cohorts were assigned on the basis of participant-reported clinical history obtained from a screening survey and a study questionnaire. Recovered participants in ImmuneRACE Cohort 3 were defined as having two consecutive negative NP/OP PCR tests, clearance from a healthcare professional, or resolution of symptoms. In the prospective study, whole blood, serum and a nasopharyngeal or oropharyngeal swab were collected from each participant by mobile phlebotomists. Prospective study participants could optionally give additional blood draws and questionnaires over an approximately 2-month period. Before DNA extraction, prospective study blood samples were shipped either frozen or at room temperature.

Summary of the overall study and its limitations: How much clinical and demographic metadata was included differed by source and by participant, and the metadata was provided uncurated.

TCRbeta CDR3 regions were amplified from genomic DNA by means of the immunoSEQ Assay, a bias-controlled multiplex PCR. Per the source publication's procedure: The number of nucleated cells in each sample was estimated from the amplification of reference gene primers within the assay. Sequence reads were collapsed and filtered to measure the absolute abundance of every unique TCRbeta CDR3 rearrangement. For each sample, productive Simpson clonality was calculated as the square root of Simpson's diversity index over productive rearrangements. In its TCRdb copy, this immuneACCESS table keeps in-frame sequences only and misses some clones. Where compared with another copy, unresolved V genes explain less than half of these, and the others have no known cause. D and trimming come from the DNA, and the V and J calls and clone size come from that table. The sample records 300,000 or so clones, approximately 92% of which are singletons. The top ten constitute 1% to 1.3% of the sample.

About this clone itself: The antigen it binds to is not known. Base quality data are lacking; no much larger clone is found one base away.

Sequencing was done on a sample of PBMCs or T cells enriched from blood (not recorded which). The rearrangement combines TRBV27 with TRBJ2-1, with 7 bases matching TRBD1. The sequence was collected from a woman in her twenties or thirties who had recovered from COVID-19. The nucleotide sequence is given as TGTGCCAGCAGTTTATCCCCCGGACAGGTCTATGAGCAGTTCTTC. Its translation reads: CASSLSPGQVYEQFF.